This TCR beta chain was retrieved from a study of CD8+CD57+ T cells in acquired aplastic anemia listed by TCRdb under 2018. Notes on the research overall: On average, sorted CD4+ and CD8+ cells yielded around 3.5 ug of extracted DNA, with a range of about 0.19 to 30 ug. For healthy donor samples, the average read count was about 9.9 million for CD4+ cells and 11 million to 13 million for CD8+ cells. What the authors observed across the whole study: CD8+ Simpson's diversity did not differ significantly between patients and healthy controls (P=0.060). Although around 30 CD8+ CDR3 sequences were shared by patients and controls, these sequences appeared highly expressed in patients and within the immunodominant clones of patients.

Profiling of TCR beta VDJ combinations and CDR3 sequences used genomic DNA as the template. An Illumina HiSeq 2000 was the platform used for TCR repertoire sequencing. From the authors' description of their analysis: TRBV/TRBJ rearrangement plots, CDR3 size and DJ length profiles, and Simpson's diversity index were used to evaluate the repertoires. The most abundant DNA sequence in the deep sequencing data was defined as the immunodominant clone. CDR3 amino acid sequences were checked for sharing between subjects and were compared against published repertoires and the VDJdb database. TCRdb trimmed public reads at Q25 via fastp, called clones via MiXCR and kept in-frame beta chains. Under each unique CDR3 protein, matching rows form one entry showing the most common genes and DNA. These V and J calls are TCRdb output, not the study's own analysis. This sample gives about 190,000 distinct CDR3 sequences in total; 50% to 55% of them show up just once. Together, the top ten hold 15% to 20% of the sample.

TCR repertoires of sorted CD4+ and CD8+ blood T cells from severe aplastic anemia patients and healthy subjects were deep-sequenced in the study. Ficoll-Paque density gradient centrifugation was used to isolate peripheral blood mononuclear cells. Before DNA extraction, CD4+ and CD8+ T cells were sorted with FACS or magnetic beads. Sequences MNHEY (CDR1) and SVGAGI (CDR2) are obtained from the germline V gene. From the cysteine through the phenylalanine, the CDR3 covers 14 amino acids. This entry keeps only the CDR3 DNA: 42 bases, framed from base 1. V is trimmed back by 5 bases and J by 5 bases, and the junction contains 3 bases that no gene match accounts for. About this clonotype itself: Its target antigen remains unknown. Base qualities are missing; no much larger clone stands one base away.

The chain links TRBV6-5 with TRBJ2-2, and TRBD1 aligns with 9 junction nucleotides. The clonotype originates from a human donor in good health, serving as a control. The sequenced sample consisted of sorted CD4+, CD8+, or CD8+CD57+ T cells (not recorded which) from PBMCs. The DNA is TGTGCCAGCAGTCACAGGGGGCGAACCGGGGAGCTGTTTTTT. Protein translation: CASSHRGRTGELFF.